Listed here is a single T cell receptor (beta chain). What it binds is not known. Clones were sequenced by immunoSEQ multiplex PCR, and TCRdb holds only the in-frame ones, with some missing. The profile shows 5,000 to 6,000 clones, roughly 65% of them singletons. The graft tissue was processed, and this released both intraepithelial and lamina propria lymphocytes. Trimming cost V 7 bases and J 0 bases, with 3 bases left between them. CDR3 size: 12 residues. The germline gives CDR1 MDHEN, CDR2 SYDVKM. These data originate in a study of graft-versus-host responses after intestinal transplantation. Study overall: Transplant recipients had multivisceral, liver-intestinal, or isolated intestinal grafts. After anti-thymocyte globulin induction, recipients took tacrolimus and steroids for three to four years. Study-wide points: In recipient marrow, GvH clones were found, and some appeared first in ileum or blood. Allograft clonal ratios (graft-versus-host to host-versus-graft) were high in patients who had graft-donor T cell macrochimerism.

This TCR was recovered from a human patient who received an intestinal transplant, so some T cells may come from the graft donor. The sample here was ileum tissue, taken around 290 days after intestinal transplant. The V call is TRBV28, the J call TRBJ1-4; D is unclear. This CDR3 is CASTATNEKLFF. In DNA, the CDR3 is TGTGCCAGCACAGCAACTAATGAAAAACTGTTTTTT. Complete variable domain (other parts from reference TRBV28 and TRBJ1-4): DVKVTQSSRYLVKRTGEKVFLECVQDMDHENMFWYRQDPGLGLRLIYFSYDVKMKEKGDIPEGYSVSREKKERFSLILESASTNQTSMYLCASTATNEKLFFGSGTQLSVL.